This T cell receptor (beta chain) was observed in a study of blood T cell repertoires in COVID-19. Turning to the study itself: Sources were T cells, B-cell-depleted T cells, or PBMCs; the material itself was cDNA or gDNA.

In the authors' workflow: Reference gene primer amplification yielded estimated nucleated cell counts. The method was immunoSEQ multiplex PCR; TCRdb's version includes in-frame clones alone and lacks a portion of them. The V and J calls and clone size come from that table; D and trimming were worked out from the DNA. The table has 250,000 to 300,000 clones, 88% seen once. Seattle cases were enrolled at active infection and followed longitudinally. The CDR3 runs 15 residues. CDR1 SGHRS and CDR2 YFSETQ come from the germline V gene. V lost 0 bases and J lost 1, with 10 bases in between. Sequencing was carried out using peripheral blood. The receptor was derived from a woman in her 30s with COVID-19, enrolled during active disease. J is TRBJ1-1 and V is TRBV5-1; D is unresolved. CDR3 in amino acids: CASSLVGTTNTEAFF. In DNA, the CDR3 is TGCGCCAGCAGCTTGGTGGGCACGACGAACACTGAAGCTTTCTTT.